The entry below gives a single T cell receptor beta chain sequence along with its context. Its antigen is currently unknown. The data were taken from a study of cytomegalovirus exposure and HLA in healthy donors. Study-level findings and limits: Being productive about 87% or about 30% of the time was typical of most TCR beta V segments in an earlier analysis.

Trimming took 6 bases from V and 3 from J, leaving 10 bases between them. This CDR3 is built from 13 residues. Germline-derived CDR1 and CDR2 are SGHRS and YFSETQ. Primers for the PCR totalled 60 Vbeta and 13 Jbeta. Clones were read by immunoSEQ multiplex PCR, and TCRdb kept only the in-frame ones, dropping some. Of around 120,000 clones listed, around 70% are singletons. Sequenced material: PBMCs. The sequence derives from a man between 25 and 39 years old in good health and CMV-seropositive. The rearrangement links TRBV5-1 to TRBJ1-5; D may be TRBD1 (5 bases). DNA for the CDR3: TGCGCCAGCACGGCAGGGCCCAATCAGCCCCAGCATTTT. Residues: CASTAGPNQPQHF.